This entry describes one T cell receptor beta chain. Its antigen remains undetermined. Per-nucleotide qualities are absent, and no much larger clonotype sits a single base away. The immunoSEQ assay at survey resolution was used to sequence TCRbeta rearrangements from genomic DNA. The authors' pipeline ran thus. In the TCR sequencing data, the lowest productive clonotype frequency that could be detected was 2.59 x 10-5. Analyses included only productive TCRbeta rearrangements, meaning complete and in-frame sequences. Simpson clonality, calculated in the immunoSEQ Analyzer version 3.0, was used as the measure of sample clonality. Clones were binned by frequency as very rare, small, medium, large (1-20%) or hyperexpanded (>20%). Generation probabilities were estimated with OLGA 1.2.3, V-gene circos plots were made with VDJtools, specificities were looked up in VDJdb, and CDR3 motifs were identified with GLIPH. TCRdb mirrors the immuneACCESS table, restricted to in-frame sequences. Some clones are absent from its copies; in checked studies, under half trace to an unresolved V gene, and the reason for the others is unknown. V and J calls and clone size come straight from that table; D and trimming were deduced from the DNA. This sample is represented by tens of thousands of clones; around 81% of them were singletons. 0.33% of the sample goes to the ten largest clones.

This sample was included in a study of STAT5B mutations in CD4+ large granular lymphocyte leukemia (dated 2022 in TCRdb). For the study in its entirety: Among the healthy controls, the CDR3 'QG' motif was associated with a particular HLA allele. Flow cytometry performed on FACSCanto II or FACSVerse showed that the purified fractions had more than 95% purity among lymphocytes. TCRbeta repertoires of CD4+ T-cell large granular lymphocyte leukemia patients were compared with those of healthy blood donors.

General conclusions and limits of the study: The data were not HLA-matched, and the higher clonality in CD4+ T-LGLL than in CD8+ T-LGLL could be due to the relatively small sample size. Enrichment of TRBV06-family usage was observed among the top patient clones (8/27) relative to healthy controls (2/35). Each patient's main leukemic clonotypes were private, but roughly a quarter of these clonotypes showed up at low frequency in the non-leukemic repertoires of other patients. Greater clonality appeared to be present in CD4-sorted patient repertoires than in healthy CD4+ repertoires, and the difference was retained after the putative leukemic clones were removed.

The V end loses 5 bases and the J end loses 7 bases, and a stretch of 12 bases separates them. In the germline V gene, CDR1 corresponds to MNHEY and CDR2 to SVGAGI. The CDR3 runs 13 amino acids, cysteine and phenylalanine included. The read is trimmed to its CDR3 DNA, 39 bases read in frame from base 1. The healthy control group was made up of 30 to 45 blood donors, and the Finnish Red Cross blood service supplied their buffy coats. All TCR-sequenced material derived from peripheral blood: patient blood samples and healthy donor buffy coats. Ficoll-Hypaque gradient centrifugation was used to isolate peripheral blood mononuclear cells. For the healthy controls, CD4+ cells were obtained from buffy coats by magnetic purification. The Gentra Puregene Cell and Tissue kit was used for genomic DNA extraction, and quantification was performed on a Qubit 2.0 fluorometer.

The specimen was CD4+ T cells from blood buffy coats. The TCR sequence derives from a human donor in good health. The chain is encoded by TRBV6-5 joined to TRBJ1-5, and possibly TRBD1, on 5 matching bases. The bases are TGTGCCAGCAGTGCAGGGTATCGACAGCCCCAGCATTTT. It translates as CASSAGYRQPQHF.